Listed below are T cell receptor beta chains from one sample, sequenced in a study of blood T cell repertoires in COVID-19. Method: immunoSEQ multiplex PCR; TCRdb's copy keeps in-frame clones and lacks some. The sample holds some 60,000 clones; around 81% are singletons and the top ten take 3.5%. The sequenced sample consisted of peripheral blood. The receptors were sampled from a woman of 80 years or more with acute or convalescent COVID-19. Both conserved end residues are trimmed from each CDR3. Each record gives: clone size, V gene, J gene, CDR3 protein. Expanded clones are given a class, and other clones once, few, many or no size at all.

size: NA; V: TRBV7-8; J: TRBJ2-5; CDR3: ASSSSGSGKVRETQY
size: NA; V: TRBV4-1; J: TRBJ2-7; CDR3: ASSHGSGSSYEQY
size: NA; V: TRBV11-2; J: TRBJ2-5; CDR3: ASSFGTGEGTQY
size: few; V: TRBV6-4; J: TRBJ2-2; CDR3: ASRGQPNTGELF
size: NA; V: TRBV19; J: TRBJ2-7; CDR3: ASSILNSYEQY
size: NA; V: TRBV10-3; J: TRBJ1-3; CDR3: AISEIPGTGGVTIY
size: once; V: TRBV3-1/TRBV3-2; J: TRBJ2-1; CDR3: ASSQKAATYNEQF
size: NA; V: TRBV27; J: TRBJ2-3; CDR3: ASSFEVGGLGGFDTQY
size: NA; V: TRBV6-1; J: TRBJ1-2; CDR3: ASSERGLLLKV
size: NA; V: TRBV18; J: TRBJ1-5; CDR3: ASSPGRPNQPQH
size: NA; V: TRBV5-1; J: TRBJ2-2; CDR3: ASNFAGVNTGELF
size: few; V: TRBV20-1; J: TRBJ1-6; CDR3: SASLGGAYNSPLH
size: NA; V: TRBV5-1; J: TRBJ2-7; CDR3: ASSLREQGYEQY
size: NA; V: TRBV25-1; J: TRBJ1-6; CDR3: ASSDSGRGYNSPLH
size: NA; V: TRBV28; J: TRBJ2-1; CDR3: ASSLVGGPHEQF
size: NA; V: TRBV6-5; J: TRBJ1-2; CDR3: ASSSDRDYGYT
size: NA; V: TRBV2; J: TRBJ1-4; CDR3: ASNTGFTNEKLF
size: NA; V: TRBV6-6; J: TRBJ1-6; CDR3: ASSYRAGDGSPLH
size: NA; V: TRBV11-3; J: TRBJ2-1; CDR3: ASSLVTGAGEQF
size: NA; V: TRBV5-1; J: TRBJ2-1; CDR3: ASRGGGGSYNEQF
size: NA; V: TRBV7-3; J: TRBJ1-2; CDR3: ASSSDRGSNGYT
size: NA; V: TRBV19; J: TRBJ1-1; CDR3: ASWSQGRGTEAF
size: NA; V: TRBV7-9; J: TRBJ2-4; CDR3: ASRGDSKNIQY
size: NA; V: TRBV6-5; J: TRBJ1-5; CDR3: ASRSDRGNQPQH
size: NA; V: TRBV19; J: TRBJ1-5; CDR3: ASSIEGAGDYSNQPQH
size: NA; V: TRBV3-1/TRBV3-2; J: TRBJ1-6; CDR3: ASSHQIPGQGAYNSPLH
size: NA; V: TRBV28; J: TRBJ1-4; CDR3: ASSFTRGRTNEKLF
size: NA; V: TRBV24-1; J: TRBJ2-2; CDR3: ATSPGVITGELF
size: NA; V: TRBV18; J: TRBJ2-2; CDR3: ASSPIARQNTGELF
size: NA; V: TRBV5-4; J: TRBJ2-5; CDR3: ASSLELGGEETQY
size: NA; V: TRBV19; J: TRBJ2-2; CDR3: ASSTYDSGTGELF
size: NA; V: TRBV19; J: TRBJ2-1; CDR3: ASSPRGGSSYNEQF
size: few; V: TRBV4-1; J: TRBJ1-6; CDR3: ASSPWPDRANSPLH
size: NA; V: TRBV6-2/TRBV6-3; J: TRBJ1-5; CDR3: ASSYATVNQPQH
size: NA; V: TRBV30; J: TRBJ1-2; CDR3: AWRSVVSNYGYT
size: few; V: TRBV28; J: TRBJ1-5; CDR3: ASGDRGAYSNQPQH
size: NA; V: TRBV11-3; J: TRBJ2-1; CDR3: ASRYTPGQGAWEQF
size: NA; V: TRBV5-1; J: TRBJ2-7; CDR3: ASAGTSGSLSYEQY
size: NA; V: TRBV30; J: TRBJ1-3; CDR3: AWSVGGGQGASGNTIY
size: NA; V: TRBV15; J: TRBJ2-7; CDR3: ATSTGLASYEQY
size: NA; V: TRBV29-1; J: TRBJ1-3; CDR3: SAMGQPSSGNTIY
size: NA; V: TRBV29-1; J: TRBJ2-2; CDR3: SALSGGKNTGELF
size: NA; V: TRBV15; J: TRBJ1-4; CDR3: ATSRPPPGVEKLF
size: NA; V: TRBV19; J: TRBJ1-6; CDR3: ASSPGTGKNSPLH
size: NA; V: TRBV9; J: TRBJ1-1; CDR3: ASSPGQGVTTEAF
size: NA; V: TRBV7-9; J: TRBJ2-7; CDR3: ASSFPGTGHYEQY
size: NA; V: TRBV4-2; J: TRBJ1-3; CDR3: ASSQDRRGTGNTIY
size: NA; V: TRBV11-2; J: TRBJ2-7; CDR3: ASSLGLRQGGEQY
size: NA; V: TRBV2; J: TRBJ1-3; CDR3: ASSERQGKWGSGNTIY
size: NA; V: TRBV6-5; J: TRBJ1-1; CDR3: ASSYSGETEAF
size: NA; V: TRBV4-1; J: TRBJ2-7; CDR3: ASSQDRREEYEQY
size: few; V: TRBV30; J: TRBJ2-7; CDR3: AWRSGRSSYEQY
size: NA; V: TRBV27; J: TRBJ1-1; CDR3: ASQGAFEAF
size: NA; V: TRBV2; J: TRBJ2-2; CDR3: ARSDRGPPTNTGELF
size: NA; V: TRBV5-5; J: TRBJ2-1; CDR3: ASSRAGTRANNEQF